What follows are 30 T cell receptor beta chains derived from one specimen sequenced in a study of T-cell memory formation after mild COVID-19. MiXCR was run by TCRdb on the 5' RACE reads, yielding one entry per CDR3 protein. The profile shows fewer than 50,000 distinct CDR3 sequences, approximately 7% of them singletons. Source material: PBMCs or a T cell subset sorted from them (not recorded which). The origin of the receptors is a man aged 18-30 years who had mild COVID-19 (a few samples of this study predate the infection). Cell type and time point are not known.

The gene calls are TRBV5-4 and TRBJ2-5; the match to TRBD1 covers 7 bases. Germline assignment: CDR1 SGHNT and CDR2 YYREEE (reference sequence). This CDR3 contains 13 residues. V shed 2 bases and J 5 bases; nucleotides not matched to a gene: 3. CDR3 sequence reads: CASSFQGVETQYF. Written as DNA, the CDR3 is TGTGCCAGCAGCTTCCAGGGGGTGGAGACCCAGTACTTC.

The table lists this clonotype with many counts. V gene TRBV12-3 or TRBV12-4 combines with J gene TRBJ2-1; tentative D call: TRBD1 (5 bases). The V end lost 5 bases, the J end lost 4 bases, and 9 bases lay between the germline ends. The length of the CDR3 is 13 residues. For the CDR3, the DNA is TGTGCCAGCAGTGGGGCCGGTTACAATGAGCAGTTCTTC. It encodes CASSGAGYNEQFF.

This clonotype was counted a few times. The chain has TRBV3-1 and TRBJ1-2; 8 nucleotides line up with TRBD1. The CDR3 sequence is 12 residues long. Germline CDR1 is LGHDT and CDR2 is YNNKEL (reference sequence). V shed 6 bases, J shed 7 bases, and the junction held 4 bases outside the gene matches. CDR3 DNA sequence: TGTGCCAGCAGGACGACAGGGGCTGGCTACACCTTC. The encoded protein is CASRTTGAGYTF.

In its sample, this clonotype was seen many times. The rearrangement uses TRBV7-3 and TRBJ2-3; weak D call: TRBD1 (5 bases). This CDR3 has 13 residues. With 1 base removed from V and 5 bases from J, the gap between germline ends came to 7 bases. The V gene's germline CDR1 is SGHTA and CDR2 FQGTGA. The CDR3 nucleotides read TGTGCCAGCAGCTTAAATCAGGGAGATACGCAGTATTTT. Translation gives CASSLNQGDTQYF.

This clonotype occurred many times. The chain is built from TRBV24-1 and TRBJ2-1; 7 nucleotides agree with TRBD1. From germline, CDR1 is KGHDR and CDR2 SFDVKD. There are 15 residues in the CDR3. J lost 2 bases, V lost 5 bases, and 5 bases had no gene match. CDR3 sequence (DNA): TGTGCCACCAGTGTCGCCGGGACAGCCTACAATGAGCAGTTCTTC. Amino acids: CATSVAGTAYNEQFF.

The chain uses TRBV18 and TRBJ2-2, with D hard to call. V lost 9 bases, J lost 6 bases, and 8 bases lay in between. Germline V gene data show CDR1 as KGHSH and CDR2 as LQKENI. This CDR3 is 11 amino acids long. CDR3 sequence (DNA): TGTGCCAGTGCCCCGCCCGGGGAGCTGTTTTTT. Translated: CASAPPGELFF.

The table lists this clonotype with many counts. DNA of the CDR3: TGCAGCGCCCGACCGAACGGGGAACAAGAGACCCAGTACTTC. Translated: CSARPNGEQETQYF. The chain recombines TRBV29-1 with TRBJ2-5, with a weak D call TRBD2 (5 bases). The CDR3 length is 14 residues. V lost 7 bases and J lost 2, with 17 bases in between. Germline loops: CDR1 SQVTM, CDR2 ANQGSEA.

In its sample, this clonotype was seen many times. The chain combines TRBV15 with TRBJ1-5; 7 bases agree with TRBD1. V shed 5 bases and J 12 bases; nucleotides not matched to a gene: 13. The CDR3 length is 14 residues. Germline values: CDR1 LNHNV, CDR2 YYDKDF (reference sequence). CDR3 sequence: CATSADRAGDYQHF. The CDR3 DNA is TGTGCCACCAGCGCCGACAGGGCAGGGGATTACCAGCATTTT.

This clonotype appeared many times. The chain couples TRBV7-2 to TRBJ2-5; tentative D call: TRBD2 (6 bases). CDR3 length: 13 residues. Trimming shortened V by 3 bases and J by 4 bases, and 9 bases separated the two germline ends. Germline CDR1 is SGHTA and CDR2 is FQGNSA. This CDR3 is CASSFGTPETQYF. The CDR3 region has the DNA TGTGCCAGCAGCTTTGGGACTCCAGAGACCCAGTACTTC.

This clonotype turned up a few times. The chain has TRBV5-1 and TRBJ1-1; TRBD1 aligns across 10 bases. The ends lost 4 bases at V and 0 bases at J; junction bases unmatched: 12. Germline V gene lookup returns CDR1 SGHRS and CDR2 YFSETQ. This CDR3 spans 18 amino acids. The CDR3 DNA sequence: TGCGCCAGCAGCAGAAACCCGGGACAGGGGCCGCTGAACACTGAAGCTTTCTTT. It translates to CASSRNPGQGPLNTEAFF. Filled out from reference TRBV5-1 and TRBJ1-1, the complete variable domain reads KAGVTQTPRYLIKTRGQQVTLSCSPISGHRSVSWYQQTPGQGLQFLFEYFSETQRNKGNFPGRFSGRQFSNSRSEMNVSTLELGDSALYLCASSRNPGQGPLNTEAFFGQGTRLTVV.

The gene calls are TRBV19 and TRBJ2-5; D assignment may be TRBD1 or TRBD2 (6 bases each). Trimming removed 9 bases at V and 4 bases at J, with 9 bases between. This CDR3 comprises 11 residues. Germline V gives CDR1 LNHDA, CDR2 SQIVND (reference sequence). CDR3 in DNA: TGTGCCAGCAGGGGAGGAGAGACCCAGTACTTC. It specifies CASRGGETQYF.

The table lists this clonotype with a few counts. The chain recombines TRBV11-2 with TRBJ2-5; D not certain. V gave up 5 bases and J gave up 6 bases, with 19 bases separating them. The germline V gene has CDR1 SGHAT and CDR2 FQNNGV. CDR3 length equals 15 residues. This CDR3 reads CASSPPWRSVKTQYF. Here the CDR3 DNA reads TGTGCCAGCAGCCCTCCCTGGCGGTCCGTGAAGACCCAGTACTTC.

On this clonotype itself: One base away lies a much larger clone, so this may be a sequencing read error. The conserved final phenylalanine or tryptophan is absent from the CDR3, which likely points to a read error. The chain couples TRBV7-2 to TRBJ2-4; a possible D gene is TRBD1 (6 bases). The CDR3 runs to 13 residues. The germline V and J ends were trimmed by 5 bases and 6 bases, with 11 bases remaining between them. Germline V lookup: CDR1 SGHTA, CDR2 FQGNSA. CDR3 bases: TGTGCCAGCAGCGAAGGACAGTTAAACATTCAGTACTTA. It specifies CASSEGQLNIQYL.

The J gene is TRBJ2-5, the V gene TRBV18; possibly TRBD1 for D (7 bases). CDR1 and CDR2 from the germline V gene are KGHSH and LQKENI. Trimming removed 5 bases at V and 5 bases at J, with 15 bases between. The CDR3 length is 14 residues. The DNA of the CDR3 is TGTGCCAGCTCAAGTAACAGGGGAGGCGAGACCCAGTACTTC. Translation gives CASSSNRGGETQYF. Based on the CDR3 plus reference TRBV18 and TRBJ2-5, the full variable domain is NAGVMQNPRHLVRRRGQEARLRCSPMKGHSHVYWYRQLPEEGLKFMVYLQKENIIDESGMPKERFSAEFPKEGPSILRIQQVVRGDSAAYFCASSSNRGGETQYFGPGTRLLVL.

This chain connects TRBV6-1 to TRBJ2-1; 8 nucleotides agree with TRBD2. The CDR3 loop spans 15 amino acids. J lost 6 bases, V lost 7 bases, and 11 bases had no gene match. Germline CDR1 reads MNHNS; CDR2 reads SASEGT. The chain's CDR3 is CASTNGGAFRNEQFF. In DNA, the CDR3 is TGTGCCAGCACTAACGGGGGGGCCTTTCGCAATGAGCAGTTCTTC.

The chain recombines TRBV23-1 with TRBJ2-3, with a possible D match to TRBD1 (6 bases). TRBV23-1 is an ORF, with its function uncertain. Trimming took 7 bases from V and 0 from J, leaving 11 bases between them. The CDR3 runs 14 residues. CDR3 sequence (DNA): TGCGCCAGCATTACAGGGTCGAGCACAGATACGCAGTATTTT. It specifies CASITGSSTDTQYF.

The V gene is TRBV10-3, the J gene TRBJ1-6; no reliable D call. Trimming removed 10 bases from V and 9 bases from J, with 19 bases in between. CDR1 is ENHRY, CDR2 SYGVKD, per germline. CDR3 size: 14 residues. Here the CDR3 reads CATSEVRAGSPLHF. Here the CDR3 DNA reads TGTGCCACGTCTGAGGTCAGAGCCGGTTCACCCCTCCACTTT.

At least ten counts were recorded for this clonotype. This sequence joins TRBV7-2 and TRBJ2-1; 7 bases map to TRBD1. V gave up 0 bases and J gave up 8 bases; unmatched junction bases: 7. The germline gives CDR1 SGHTA, CDR2 FQGNSA. The CDR3 totals 15 residues. The CDR3 sequence: CASSLAGTVNHEQFF. As DNA, the CDR3 is TGTGCCAGCAGCTTAGCGGGGACAGTGAATCATGAGCAGTTCTTC. The whole variable domain, filled in from reference TRBV7-2 and TRBJ2-1, reads GAGVSQSPSNKVTEKGKDVELRCDPISGHTALYWYRQSLGQGLEFLIYFQGNSAPDKSGLPSDRFSAERTGGSVSTLTIQRTQQEDSAVYLCASSLAGTVNHEQFFGPGTRLTVL.

This clonotype was detected only a few times. The chain recombines TRBV2 with TRBJ1-3; D uncertain. The CDR3 is 12 amino acids. Germline CDR1 and CDR2: SNHLY and FYNNEI. V shed 6 bases and J shed 4 bases, with 7 bases lying between them. CDR3 loop: CASRAGGNTIYF. CDR3 DNA sequence: TGTGCCAGCAGGGCGGGGGGAAACACCATATATTTT.

V is TRBV23-1 and J is TRBJ2-2; D possibly matches TRBD1 or TRBD2 (6 bases each). TRBV23-1 belongs to the ORF category, with a function that is uncertain. Between the trimmed V and J ends, which lost 4 bases and 2 bases, there was a span of 17 bases. There are 17 residues in the CDR3. CDR3 nucleotides: TGCGCCAGCAGTCCCCTTGGGGGGCGTGGAAACACCGGGGAGCTGTTTTTT. It specifies CASSPLGGRGNTGELFF.

This clonotype was counted ten times or more. This rearrangement joins TRBV7-6 to TRBJ2-5; D is ambiguous. The CDR3 is made up of 15 amino acids. Trimming pared 1 base from V and 5 bases from J, leaving 14 bases between. Germline lookup yields CDR1 SGHVS and CDR2 FNYEAQ. Written as DNA, the CDR3 is TGTGCCAGCAGCTTAGGGACGATCGTTGTGGAGACCCAGTACTTC. Protein: CASSLGTIVVETQYF. The full variable domain, rest sourced from reference TRBV7-6 and TRBJ2-5, is GAGVSQSPRYKVTKRGQDVALRCDPISGHVSLYWYRQALGQGPEFLTYFNYEAQQDKSGLPNDRFSAERPEGSISTLTIQRTEQRDSAMYRCASSLGTIVVETQYFGPGTRLLVL.

This clonotype was found a few times. This rearrangement joins TRBV7-8 to TRBJ1-5; D gene unclear. Between the trimmed V and J ends, which lost 3 bases and 4 bases, there was a span of 13 bases. Germline V gene sequence: CDR1 SGHVS, CDR2 FQNEAQ. This CDR3 is 15 amino acids long. CDR3 in amino acids: CASSFRVPINQPQHF. The CDR3 bases are TGTGCCAGCAGCTTTCGAGTCCCTATAAATCAGCCCCAGCATTTT.

This clonotype was seen a handful of times. The rearrangement links TRBV12-3 or TRBV12-4 to TRBJ2-4; 7 nucleotides align to TRBD2. The trim removed 2 bases at V and 4 bases at J, leaving 2 bases unmatched. This CDR3 has 14 residues. In DNA form, the CDR3 reads TGTGCCAGCAGTTTACGGGGGGTTAAAAACATTCAGTACTTC. This translates into CASSLRGVKNIQYF.

This clonotype came up many times. The V and J genes are TRBV6-5 and TRBJ1-6; D remains unclear. The CDR3 consists of 13 residues. Trimming shortened V by 5 bases and J by 7 bases, and 9 bases separated the two germline ends. CDR1 and CDR2 from the germline V gene are MNHEY and SVGAGI. CDR3 sequence: CASSQQENSPLHF. In DNA, the CDR3 is TGTGCCAGCAGTCAACAAGAGAATTCACCCCTCCACTTT.

This clonotype came up a few times. This chain joins TRBV7-8 and TRBJ2-5; 7 bases match TRBD2. The CDR3 is made up of 14 amino acids. The V segment lost 2 bases and the J segment 4 bases; nucleotides outside the gene matches: 4. Germline assignment: CDR1 SGHVS and CDR2 FQNEAQ. CDR3 DNA sequence: TGTGCCAGCAGCTTAATCCCGGGGGGAGAGACCCAGTACTTC. Translated: CASSLIPGGETQYF.

This clonotype was seen ten or more times. V usage is TRBV5-1 and J usage is TRBJ2-5; D may be TRBD1 (5 bases). This CDR3 spans 15 amino acids. The germline CDR1 and CDR2 sequences are SGHRS and YFSETQ. V was trimmed by 4 bases and J by 2 bases, leaving 15 bases between them. The CDR3 DNA reads as TGCGCCAGCAGCAGCCCCAGGGCGGCTCAAGAGACCCAGTACTTC. Its protein is CASSSPRAAQETQYF.

The rearrangement joins TRBV5-6 to TRBJ2-7; the D is unclear. The length of the CDR3 is 13 residues. Per germline, CDR1 SGHDT and CDR2 YYEEEE. The V and J ends lost 2 bases and 6 bases respectively, with 12 bases between them. CDR3 nucleotide sequence: TGTGCCAGCAGCTTTTACCGCGCAGTCGAGCAGTACGTC. Translation: CASSFYRAVEQYV.

This clonotype was seen ten or more times. The chain couples TRBV3-1 to TRBJ2-7; the match to TRBD2 covers 12 bases. CDR3 length: 15 amino acids. V lost 4 bases and J lost 2; bases outside the gene matches: 3. Germline CDR1 and CDR2: LGHDT and YNNKEL (reference sequence). The DNA of the CDR3 is TGTGCCAGCAGCCCAGGACTAGCGGGGACCTACGAGCAGTACGTC. Translation: CASSPGLAGTYEQYV.

This clonotype was seen at least ten times. The rearrangement links TRBV29-1 to TRBJ2-1; 11 bases match TRBD1. This CDR3 is built from 14 residues. Germline V gives CDR1 SQVTM, CDR2 ANQGSEA. J gave up 7 bases and V 5 bases, and 7 bases lay outside the gene matches. CDR3 amino acids: CSVIGTGGMNEQFF. The CDR3 DNA follows: TGCAGCGTTATCGGGACAGGGGGAATGAATGAGCAGTTCTTC.

There are many counts of this clonotype. The rearrangement uses TRBV9 and TRBJ2-2, with TRBD2 as a possible D gene (5 bases). Looked up from germline, CDR1 is SGDLS and CDR2 is YYNGEE. The CDR3 sequence is 12 residues long. V lost 7 bases and J lost 3, with 7 bases in between. CDR3 in DNA: TGTGCCAGCCACGGGGACACCGGGGAGCTGTTTTTT. Translating it yields CASHGDTGELFF. The full variable domain, its missing parts supplied by reference TRBV9 and TRBJ2-2, is DSGVTQTPKHLITATGQRVTLRCSPRSGDLSVYWYQQSLDQGLQFLIQYYNGEERAKGNILERFSAQQFPDLHSELNLSSLELGDSALYFCASHGDTGELFFGEGSRLTVL.